These 31 T cell receptor beta chains were all obtained from the same sample, sequenced in a study of T cell responses to AZD1222 COVID-19 vaccine. The repertoire was sequenced with immunoSEQ multiplex PCR; TCRdb's copy has only in-frame clones and lacks some. The table has more than 110,000 clones, around 90% seen once; the top ten hold more than 3%. The specimen was peripheral blood, collected on day 0 of AZD1222 vaccination. These receptors came from an adult in good health.

The V and J genes are TRBV5-6 and TRBJ2-7; possibly TRBD1 for D (6 bases). The CDR3 has 13 residues. Trimming cost V 5 bases and J 3 bases, with 12 bases left between them. Germline V CDR1 and CDR2: SGHDT, YYEEEE. The chain's CDR3 is CASSGLGGYEQYF. CDR3 in DNA: TGTGCCAGCAGTGGGTTAGGGGGCTACGAGCAGTACTTC.

This sequence joins TRBV5-1 and TRBJ2-7, with 14 bases identical to TRBD2. Germline CDR1 SGHRS, CDR2 YFSETQ. V dropped 5 bases and J dropped 2; count of bases not matched to a gene: 3. The CDR3 runs to 15 residues. Here the CDR3 reads CASSRLAGGPYEQYF. CDR3 DNA: TGCGCCAGCAGTCGACTAGCGGGAGGGCCCTACGAGCAGTACTTC.

This chain's CDR3 is CASSEALPGFGGNEQFF. In DNA, the CDR3 is TGTGCCAGCAGTGAAGCCCTACCGGGCTTTGGGGGCAATGAGCAGTTCTTC. V and J are TRBV2 and TRBJ2-1, with D perhaps given as TRBD1 or TRBD2 (5 bases each). V gave up 0 bases and J gave up 6 bases, with 18 bases separating them. CDR3 size: 17 residues. CDR1 is SNHLY, CDR2 FYNNEI, per germline.

This clone has a single count. V usage is TRBV5-1 and J usage is TRBJ2-1; TRBD1 aligns across 10 bases. The CDR3 length is 14 residues. Trimming at V came to 7 bases and at J to 4 bases, leaving 5 bases not matched to a gene. CDR1 and CDR2 (germline): SGHRS, YFSETQ. The CDR3 sequence is CASEGTGAYNEQFF. The DNA of the CDR3 is TGCGCCAGCGAAGGGACAGGGGCTTACAATGAGCAGTTCTTC.

The chain carries TRBV5-4 and TRBJ1-1; 7 bases map to TRBD1. V lost 4 bases to trimming and J lost 4 bases; unmatched junction nucleotides: 10. This CDR3 is 15 amino acids long. CDR1 is SGHNT, CDR2 YYREEE, per germline (reference sequence). The CDR3 DNA is TGTGCCAGCAGCGGGACAGCCAGGAGGGGCACTGAAGCTTTCTTT. Encoded protein: CASSGTARRGTEAFF.

This clone was counted a single time. V is TRBV19 and J is TRBJ1-2; weak D call: TRBD1 (5 bases). V lost 8 bases and J 5 bases, leaving 12 bases between the germline ends. Germline-derived CDR1 and CDR2 are LNHDA and SQIVND (reference sequence). This CDR3 is built from 12 residues. The CDR3 DNA follows: TGTGCCAGTTCCCCCGGGGCTTATGGCTACACCTTC. It specifies CASSPGAYGYTF.

In this sample, this clone turned up a few times. The rearrangement uses TRBV21-1 and TRBJ2-7; the D segment call TRBD2 is taken from the table without a DNA check. TRBV21-1 is deemed a pseudogene. The CDR3 length is 17 residues. In DNA, the CDR3 is TGTGCCAGCAGCAAAGGGGGAGGGACTCTTAGATCGTGGGAGCAGTACTTC. It encodes CASSKGGGTLRSWEQYF.

The rearrangement joins TRBV5-4 to TRBJ1-4, with D possibly being TRBD1 (5 bases). Germline CDR1 SGHNT, CDR2 YYREEE (reference sequence). V lost 4 bases to trimming and J lost 4 bases, with 14 bases between them. The CDR3 loop spans 15 amino acids. As DNA, the CDR3 is TGTGCCAGCAGCCCTGGAACCCAGGGTAATGAAAAACTGTTTTTT. This gives the protein CASSPGTQGNEKLFF.

The chain carries TRBV18 and TRBJ2-6, with D perhaps TRBD1 (6 bases). This CDR3 spans 16 amino acids. CDR1 and CDR2 (germline): KGHSH, LQKENI. V was pared by 2 bases and J by 4 bases, with 12 bases between. CDR3 protein: CASSPSRGSGANVLTF. The CDR3 DNA is TGTGCCAGCTCACCAAGTAGGGGGTCCGGGGCCAACGTCCTGACTTTC.

The J gene is TRBJ1-1, the V gene TRBV5-4; D perhaps matches TRBD1 (5 bases). This CDR3 comprises 13 residues. Germline CDR1 and CDR2: SGHNT and YYREEE (reference sequence). V lost 5 bases to trimming and J lost 6 bases, with 14 bases between them. CDR3 bases: TGTGCCAGCAGACCCGGCGCGGGACCTGAAGCTTTCTTT. It translates to CASRPGAGPEAFF. The full variable domain, in which reference TRBV5-4 and TRBJ1-1 provide the parts outside the CDR3, is ETGVTQSPTHLIKTRGQQVTLRCSSQSGHNTVSWYQQALGQGPQFIFQYYREEENGRGNFPPRFSGLQFPNYSSELNVNALELDDSALYLCASRPGAGPEAFFGQGTRLTVV.

J is TRBJ2-1 and V is TRBV2, with 12 bases that match TRBD1. The ends lost 7 bases at V and 8 bases at J; junction bases unmatched: 9. CDR3 size: 15 residues. The germline CDR1 and CDR2 sequences are SNHLY and FYNNEI. CDR3 nucleotide sequence: TGTGCCAGCACGAGGGACAGGGGGCGTTTAGATGAGCAGTTCTTC. Translated: CASTRDRGRLDEQFF.

This chain links TRBV5-5 with TRBJ2-7, with D possibly matching TRBD2 (5 bases). Germline assignment: CDR1 SGHKS and CDR2 YYEKEE (reference sequence). The V gene lost 1 base and the J gene lost 0 bases, with 11 bases spanning the gap. This CDR3 is built from 15 residues. CDR3 sequence (DNA): TGTGCCAGCAGCTTGTCGGGAAGGAGCTCCTACGAGCAGTACTTC. This gives the protein CASSLSGRSSYEQYF.

This clone has only a few counts. The chain employs TRBV27 and TRBJ2-1, with a weak D call TRBD2 (5 bases). The CDR3 has 12 residues. V lost 4 bases to trimming and J lost 14 bases, with 15 bases between them. Germline lookup yields CDR1 MNHEY and CDR2 SMNVEV (reference sequence). For the CDR3, the DNA is TGTGCCAGCAGTTCTTACGGGAAGGATGAGTTCTTC. Translating gives CASSSYGKDEFF.

The chain carries TRBV6-5 and TRBJ1-3, with unresolved D. Germline V CDR1 and CDR2: MNHEY, SVGAGI. The CDR3 sequence is 13 residues long. With 6 bases removed from V and 2 bases from J, the gap between germline ends came to 8 bases. For the CDR3, the DNA is TGTGCCAGCAGGGGGTCCGCTGGAAACACCATATATTTT. Translation gives CASRGSAGNTIYF.

The chain couples TRBV18 to TRBJ2-7; TRBD2 is a possible D gene (7 bases). The V end was cut by 7 bases, the J end by 3 bases, with 19 bases between. Germline V lookup: CDR1 KGHSH, CDR2 LQKENI. This CDR3 has 15 residues. CDR3 loop: CASFTARGAIYEQYF. The CDR3 DNA sequence: TGTGCCAGCTTCACCGCCCGGGGGGCGATCTACGAGCAGTACTTC. The full variable domain, in which reference TRBV18 and TRBJ2-7 provide the parts outside the CDR3, is NAGVMQNPRHLVRRRGQEARLRCSPMKGHSHVYWYRQLPEEGLKFMVYLQKENIIDESGMPKERFSAEFPKEGPSILRIQQVVRGDSAAYFCASFTARGAIYEQYFGPGTRLTVT.

The chain combines TRBV18 with TRBJ1-1; D remains unclear. Trimming took 2 bases from V and 10 from J, leaving 11 bases between them. This CDR3 has 12 residues. CDR1 and CDR2 from the germline V gene are KGHSH and LQKENI. CDR3 nucleotides: TGTGCCAGCTCACCATATGATGGTGTAGCTTTCTTT. Translating it yields CASSPYDGVAFF.

V gene TRBV24-1 combines with J gene TRBJ2-1, with 8 nucleotides matching TRBD2. J was trimmed by 9 bases and V by 3 bases; bases with no gene match: 6. This CDR3 spans 14 amino acids. Germline lookup yields CDR1 KGHDR and CDR2 SFDVKD. The CDR3 nucleotides are TGTGCCACCAGTGATCCGGGACTAGAATTTGAGCAGTTCTTC. It codes for CATSDPGLEFEQFF.

This sequence joins TRBV9 and TRBJ1-3, with D hard to call. The V gene lost 0 bases and the J gene lost 1 base, with 20 bases spanning the gap. Germline V CDR1 and CDR2: SGDLS, YYNGEE. CDR3 length equals 19 residues. CDR3 region: CASSVEHRQRHLSGNTIYF. The CDR3 region has the DNA TGTGCCAGCAGCGTAGAACATCGGCAGCGGCACCTATCTGGAAACACCATATATTTT.

This chain uses TRBV6-5 with TRBJ2-5, with unresolved D. CDR1 and CDR2 (germline): MNHEY, SVGAGI. Trimming cost V 8 bases and J 4 bases, with 8 bases left between them. This CDR3 is built from 11 residues. For the CDR3, the DNA is TGTGCCAGCGGTTCGTCAGAGACCCAGTACTTC. The encoded protein is CASGSSETQYF.

In this sample, this clone turned up once. The CDR3, as DNA: TGTGCCAGCAGTTACCAACAGCTCTACGAGCAGTACTTC. Its translation is CASSYQQLYEQYF. The chain recombines TRBV6-2 or TRBV6-3 with TRBJ2-7; no clear D. Germline assignment: CDR1 MNHEY and CDR2 SVGEGT. The ends were cut back, 2 bases at V and 3 bases at J, with 8 bases in the middle. The CDR3 contains 13 residues.

This chain uses TRBV30 with TRBJ1-1; 7 nucleotides agree with TRBD1. Trimming cost V 4 bases and J 5 bases; bases outside gene matches: 16. The CDR3 sequence is 16 residues long. Germline loops: CDR1 GTSNPN, CDR2 SVGIG (reference sequence). In DNA form, the CDR3 reads TGTGCCTGGAAAGAAAGAGTGACAGGGTCCCCGACTGAAGCTTTCTTT. Encoded protein: CAWKERVTGSPTEAFF. Filled out from reference TRBV30 and TRBJ1-1, the complete variable domain reads SQTIHQWPATLVQPVGSPLSLECTVEGTSNPNLYWYRQAAGRGLQLLFYSVGIGQISSEVPQNLSASRPQDRQFILSSKKLLLSDSGFYLCAWKERVTGSPTEAFFGQGTRLTVV.

The chain carries TRBV7-2 and TRBJ2-7; 8 nucleotides match TRBD1. V dropped 3 bases and J dropped 3; count of bases not matched to a gene: 4. Germline assignment: CDR1 SGHTA and CDR2 FQGNSA. The CDR3 totals 14 residues. CDR3 sequence: CASSFLTGGYEQYF. The CDR3 DNA reads as TGTGCCAGCAGCTTTTTAACAGGGGGCTACGAGCAGTACTTC.

The V call is TRBV5-5, the J call TRBJ2-2; 11 bases are a match to TRBD1. Germline V gene sequence: CDR1 SGHKS, CDR2 YYEKEE (reference sequence). V was pared by 4 bases and J by 6 bases, with 5 bases of the junction left unmatched. The CDR3 runs to 15 residues. CDR3 in amino acids: CASSRPDRGPGELFF. The CDR3 DNA is TGTGCCAGCAGCCGCCCGGACAGGGGGCCCGGGGAGCTGTTTTTT.

This chain joins TRBV19 and TRBJ1-2, with TRBD1 as a possible D gene (6 bases). Germline CDR1 is LNHDA and CDR2 is SQIVND (reference sequence). The CDR3 sequence is 14 residues long. V lost 6 bases to trimming and J lost 4 bases, with 15 bases between them. The CDR3 DNA follows: TGTGCCAGTAGCACCCAAGGGACACGCTATGGCTACACCTTC. It specifies CASSTQGTRYGYTF.

The V and J genes are TRBV5-1 and TRBJ2-1; D is unclear. From germline, CDR1 is SGHRS and CDR2 YFSETQ. V was trimmed by 6 bases and J by 7 bases, leaving 8 bases between them. CDR3 size: 11 residues. CDR3 nucleotide sequence: TGCGCCAGCACCCTGAAAAATGAGCAGTTCTTC. Translation: CASTLKNEQFF.

The CDR3 DNA is TGTGCCACCAGCATGGGGGGAGGGCCCACAGATACGCAGTATTTT. This encodes CATSMGGGPTDTQYF. The chain has TRBV15 and TRBJ2-3; TRBD2 matches at 7 bases. The CDR3 is made up of 15 amino acids. The trim removed 4 bases at V and 2 bases at J, leaving 6 bases unmatched. From germline, CDR1 is LNHNV and CDR2 YYDKDF (reference sequence).

J is TRBJ2-7 and V is TRBV5-1; TRBD1 or TRBD2 may be the D gene (5 bases each). This CDR3 has 14 amino acids. V shed 2 bases and J shed 0 bases, with 9 bases lying between them. Germline V gene sequence: CDR1 SGHRS, CDR2 YFSETQ. CDR3 nucleotides: TGCGCCAGCAGCTTCTCAGGGAGCTCCTACGAGCAGTACTTC. It is translated as CASSFSGSSYEQYF.

The rearrangement uses TRBV19 and TRBJ2-7, with TRBD2 identical over 7 bases. From germline, CDR1 is LNHDA and CDR2 SQIVND (reference sequence). The ends lost 5 bases at V and 3 bases at J; junction bases unmatched: 7. The CDR3 totals 14 residues. The CDR3 DNA follows: TGTGCCAGTAGTGCGACTAGCTGGCACTACGAGCAGTACTTC. Translated, it gives CASSATSWHYEQYF.

The chain combines TRBV10-1 with TRBJ2-2, with D perhaps matching TRBD1 (6 bases). The V end lost 4 bases, the J end lost 2 bases, and 8 bases lay between the germline ends. This CDR3 is built from 14 residues. CDR1 WNHNN and CDR2 SYGVQD come from the germline V gene (reference sequence). The CDR3 DNA sequence: TGCGCCAGCAGTGTACAGGGTAACACCGGGGAGCTGTTTTTT. Protein product: CASSVQGNTGELFF.

This rearrangement joins TRBV4-1 to TRBJ2-3; D gene unclear. CDR3 length: 16 amino acids. Trimming took 0 bases from V and 1 from J, leaving 11 bases between them. CDR1 and CDR2 from the germline V gene are MGHRA and YSYEKL. CDR3 DNA: TGCGCCAGCAGCCAAGAAGGCGGTCAGCGCACAGATACGCAGTATTTT. This gives the protein CASSQEGGQRTDTQYF.

The chain uses TRBV10-1 and TRBJ1-1, with a tentative D call TRBD1 (5 bases). This CDR3 contains 13 residues. Per the germline V gene, CDR1 is WNHNN and CDR2 is SYGVQD (reference sequence). Trimming pared 4 bases from V and 5 bases from J, leaving 11 bases between. CDR3: CASSGQRSTEAFF. The CDR3 DNA reads as TGCGCCAGCAGTGGACAGCGATCAACTGAAGCTTTCTTT.